Listed below are T cell receptor beta chains from one sample, sequenced in a study of blood T cell repertoires in COVID-19. Assay used: immunoSEQ multiplex PCR; TCRdb lists only in-frame clones, some missing. The sample consists of approximately 470,000 clones, roughly 87% of them appearing once. The sample was PBMCs or T cells enriched from blood (not recorded which). The source is a woman between 18 and 29 years old who had recovered from COVID-19. CDR3s include the opening cysteine and the closing phenylalanine or tryptophan. The D gene is left open where the match is weak. Clone size is stated in some rows and not others, as once, few, many or a class when expanded.

clone size	V gene	D gene	CDR3 length	J gene	CDR3 DNA	CDR3 protein
.	TRBV7-2	TRBD1	16	TRBJ1-3	TGTGCCAGCAGCCCCAGGGGGTCCTCCTCTGGAAACACCATATATTTT	CASSPRGSSSGNTIYF
.	TRBV5-1	TRBD1	16	TRBJ2-7	TGCGCCAGCATCCCTAGGTTGGACAGGGTACCCGGGGAGCAGTACTTC	CASIPRLDRVPGEQYF
.	TRBV19	TRBD1	18	TRBJ1-5	TGTGCTAGTAGTATAGCCAGGGACAGGGTTTTGGGCAATCAGCCCCAGCATTTT	CASSIARDRVLGNQPQHF
.	TRBV30	.	15	TRBJ2-5	TGTGCCTGGAGTGGCCTCAGGCCTTTGCGAGAGACCCAGTACTTC	CAWSGLRPLRETQYF
.	TRBV2	TRBD2	15	TRBJ2-5	TGTGCCAGCAGCGCCTGGACTAGCGGGGAAGAGACCCAGTACTTC	CASSAWTSGEETQYF
.	TRBV19	.	14	TRBJ1-1	TGTGCCAGTAGACCGAATACTGAGTGGACTGAAGCTTTCTTT	CASRPNTEWTEAFF
.	TRBV3-1/TRBV3-2	.	12	TRBJ1-1	TGTGCCAGCAGCCAAGGGGGGCGTGAAGCTTTCTTT	CASSQGGREAFF
.	TRBV7-9	TRBD1	14	TRBJ2-5	TGTGCCAGCTTATCGACAGGGGGCGAGGAGACCCAGTACTTC	CASLSTGGEETQYF
few	TRBV2	.	12	TRBJ1-5	TGTGCCAGCAGTGGGGGGGATCAGCCCCAGCATTTT	CASSGGDQPQHF
.	TRBV30	.	15	TRBJ1-5	TGTGCCTGGGCTGAAGGGGTGACGAGCAATCAGCCCCAGCATTTT	CAWAEGVTSNQPQHF
.	TRBV5-5	.	16	TRBJ1-6	TGTGCCAGCAGCTTTTTTGCCGGAGGGGCCAATTCACCCCTCCACTTT	CASSFFAGGANSPLHF
.	TRBV12-3/TRBV12-4	.	13	TRBJ2-2	TGTGCCAGCAGGGGGTTGGGAGCCGGGGAGCTGTTTTTT	CASRGLGAGELFF
.	TRBV28	.	11	TRBJ1-2	TGTGCCAGCAGTTTTAAGCATGGCTACACCTTC	CASSFKHGYTF
.	TRBV6-5	.	14	TRBJ1-2	TGTGCCAGCAGTTACGGGTCAACAGGGCAGGGCTACACCTTC	CASSYGSTGQGYTF
.	TRBV10-1	.	17	TRBJ1-1	TGCGCCAGCAGAAATGGGGGGTTGAGTGGCTTATCCACTGAAGCTTTCTTT	CASRNGGLSGLSTEAFF
.	TRBV7-2	.	14	TRBJ2-7	TGTGCCAGCAGCTTAGGCAGGGCCTTCTACGAGCAGTACTTC	CASSLGRAFYEQYF
.	TRBV6-4	TRBD1	15	TRBJ2-3	TGTGCCAGACCTGGGGACAGGGGGGTCACAGATACGCAGTATTTT	CARPGDRGVTDTQYF
.	TRBV12-3/TRBV12-4	.	13	TRBJ2-7	TGTGCCAGCAGCCCAAGTCCCGGCTACGAGCAGTACTTC	CASSPSPGYEQYF
once	TRBV2	.	11	TRBJ2-7	TGTGCCAGCCTCGACAGTTACGAGCAGTACTTC	CASLDSYEQYF
.	TRBV3-1/TRBV3-2	.	15	TRBJ2-1	TGTGCCAGCAGCCAAGATGCTGGGGGCGGGGGTGAGCAGTTCTTC	CASSQDAGGGGEQFF
.	TRBV5-4	.	13	TRBJ1-4	TGTGCCAGCAGCTCTGAGGGCCGGGAAAAACTGTTTTTT	CASSSEGREKLFF
.	TRBV12-5	.	15	TRBJ1-2	TGTGCTAGTGGTCTGACTAACGAGGCGCACTATGGCTACACCTTC	CASGLTNEAHYGYTF
.	TRBV30	.	13	TRBJ1-1	TGTGCCTGGAGTCCCCCCTCAGGGGTGCAAGCTTTCTTT	CAWSPPSGVQAFF
.	TRBV6-5	.	14	TRBJ1-1	TGTGCCAGCAGGTCGCAAGGGGGGAACACTGAAGCTTTCTTT	CASRSQGGNTEAFF
.	TRBV28	TRBD1	15	TRBJ1-2	TGTGCCAGCAGTTCCTACGGGACAGGGGAGCATGGCTACACCTTC	CASSSYGTGEHGYTF
.	TRBV4-1	.	17	TRBJ1-1	TGCGCCAGCAGCCAAGTAGTAGGGGTTTCGCGGAACACTGAAGCTTTCTTT	CASSQVVGVSRNTEAFF
.	TRBV15	TRBD1	14	TRBJ2-7	TGTGCCACCAGCAAGGACAGGGGCTCCTACGAGCAGTACTTC	CATSKDRGSYEQYF
.	TRBV27	.	16	TRBJ1-1	TGTGCCAGCAGTTTATCGGGGGCCCCAGCGAACACTGAAGCTTTCTTT	CASSLSGAPANTEAFF
.	TRBV6-5	.	14	TRBJ1-1	TGTGCCAGCACCTCCGGGACACTAAACACTGAAGCTTTCTTT	CASTSGTLNTEAFF
once	TRBV23-1	.	17	TRBJ1-6	TGCGCCAGCAGTCGCAGGGGTGCTGGGAAGACACGATCACCCCTCCACTTT	CASSRRGAGKTRSPLHF
.	TRBV6-5	TRBD2	15	TRBJ2-3	TGTGCCAGCGCCACGTCGGGGGGAGGCACAGATACGCAGTATTTT	CASATSGGGTDTQYF
.	TRBV10-1	.	15	TRBJ2-3	TGCGCCAGCAGTGATGAGGGTGGTATGCCGGATACGCAGTATTTT	CASSDEGGMPDTQYF
.	TRBV4-1	TRBD1	15	TRBJ1-5	TGCGCCAGCAGCCAAGGCGGGACAGGGCATCAGCCCCAGCATTTT	CASSQGGTGHQPQHF
.	TRBV19	.	13	TRBJ1-4	TGTGCCAGTAGTACCGCAACTAATGAAAAACTGTTTTTT	CASSTATNEKLFF
.	TRBV5-1	.	14	TRBJ2-3	TGCGCCAGCAGCTTGGGCACCGCGGGAGATACGCAGTATTTT	CASSLGTAGDTQYF
.	TRBV5-1	.	15	TRBJ1-3	TGCGCCAGTGCACCGGAGGGATCCTCTGGAAACACCATATATTTT	CASAPEGSSGNTIYF
once	TRBV2	.	14	TRBJ2-5	TGTGCCAGCGGATTAAGCACAGCACAAGAGACCCAGTACTTC	CASGLSTAQETQYF
once	TRBV19	.	14	TRBJ1-1	TGTGCCAGTAGTACGGGACACCAACGGACTGAAGCTTTCTTT	CASSTGHQRTEAFF
.	TRBV11-2	.	14	TRBJ2-7	TGTGCCAGCAGCTTAGAGGGGGGAGCCTACGAGCAGTACTTC	CASSLEGGAYEQYF
.	TRBV7-6	TRBD1	14	TRBJ2-3	TGTGCCAGCAGCCTTGGACAGGGGATGGATACGCAGTATTTT	CASSLGQGMDTQYF
.	TRBV7-9	TRBD2	13	TRBJ2-5	TGTGCCACCATGACTAGCGAGGAGGAGACCCAGTACTTC	CATMTSEEETQYF
.	TRBV25-1	TRBD1	16	TRBJ1-3	TGTGCCAGCAACCAGACAGGGGCGTGCTCTGGAAACACCATATATTTT	CASNQTGACSGNTIYF
.	TRBV12-5	TRBD1	18	TRBJ1-1	TGTGCTAGTGGCTCTACCCGGGACAGGGGGCGTGGGAACACTGAAGCTTTCTTT	CASGSTRDRGRGNTEAFF
once	TRBV5-5	.	13	TRBJ1-2	TGTGCCAGCAACTTGCCCGGGGGCTATGGCTACACCTTC	CASNLPGGYGYTF
.	TRBV5-1	TRBD1	14	TRBJ2-5	TGCGCCAGCAGCTTGCTGGGACAGGAAGAGACCCAGTACTTC	CASSLLGQEETQYF
.	TRBV18	TRBD1	15	TRBJ1-2	TGTGCCAGCTCAATGAGTCCAGAGGGGGCCGATGGCTACACCTTC	CASSMSPEGADGYTF
.	TRBV5-1	.	13	TRBJ2-1	TGCGCCAGCAGCGGGCCAAACTACAATGAGCAGTTCTTC	CASSGPNYNEQFF
.	TRBV9	.	15	TRBJ2-3	TGTGCCAGCAGCGCTTCCGGACTGAGCACAGATACGCAGTATTTT	CASSASGLSTDTQYF
once	TRBV7-9	TRBD1	16	TRBJ1-5	TGTGCCAGCAGCCCCACAGGTAGGGGGCGAGATCAGCCCCAGCATTTT	CASSPTGRGRDQPQHF